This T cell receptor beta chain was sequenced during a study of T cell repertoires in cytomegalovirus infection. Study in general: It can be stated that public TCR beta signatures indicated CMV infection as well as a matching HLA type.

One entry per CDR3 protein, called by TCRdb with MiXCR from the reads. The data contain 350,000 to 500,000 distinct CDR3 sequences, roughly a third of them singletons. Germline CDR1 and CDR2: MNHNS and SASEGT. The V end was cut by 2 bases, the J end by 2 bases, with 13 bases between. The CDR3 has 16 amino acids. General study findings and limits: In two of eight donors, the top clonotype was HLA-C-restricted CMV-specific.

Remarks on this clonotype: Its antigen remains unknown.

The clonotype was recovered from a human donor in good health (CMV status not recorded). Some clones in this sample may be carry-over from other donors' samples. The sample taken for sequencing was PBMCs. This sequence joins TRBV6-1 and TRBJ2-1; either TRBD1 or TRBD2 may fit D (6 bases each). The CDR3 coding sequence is TGTGCCAGCAGTGAACGGTTGGGGGGCCCCTACAATGAGCAGTTCTTC. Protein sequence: CASSERLGGPYNEQFF.